These 8 T cell receptor beta chains came from one sample sequenced in a study of T cell responses to AZD1222 COVID-19 vaccine. Clones were read by immunoSEQ multiplex PCR, and TCRdb kept only the in-frame ones, dropping some. The profile covers 160,000 or so clones, with approximately 94% appearing a single time and roughly 4.6% taken by the ten largest. This specimen consisted of peripheral blood, obtained 28 days after the second AZD1222 dose. These receptors were taken from an adult who received the AZD1222 COVID-19 vaccine.

This chain uses TRBV25-1 with TRBJ1-4, with TRBD1 matching 8 bases. V dropped 8 bases and J dropped 4; count of bases not matched to a gene: 6. The CDR3 covers 14 residues. The V gene's germline CDR1 is MGHDK and CDR2 SYGVNS. CDR3 sequence (DNA): TGTGCCAGCGAAGACGACAGGGGTAATGAAAAACTGTTTTTT. Translating it yields CASEDDRGNEKLFF.

This rearrangement joins TRBV11-2 to TRBJ2-5, with D possibly being TRBD1 (5 bases). The germline V gene encodes CDR1 SGHAT and CDR2 FQNNGV. Trimming removed 1 base from V and 4 bases from J, with 13 bases in between. CDR3 length equals 15 residues. In nucleotides, the CDR3 is TGTGCCAGCAGCTTAGCGCAGGGTTCGGTAGAGACCCAGTACTTC. Translating gives CASSLAQGSVETQYF.

The chain recombines TRBV20-1 with TRBJ2-7; D not resolved. The CDR3 covers 13 residues. V shed 3 bases and J shed 5 bases, with 14 bases lying between them. Germline V lookup: CDR1 DFQATT, CDR2 SNEGSKA (reference sequence). The CDR3 DNA is TGCAGTGCTAGTACGGAAAGAAGCGACGAGCAGTACTTC. Amino acids: CSASTERSDEQYF.

This clone was found once. The V gene is TRBV21-1, the J gene TRBJ1-5; TRBD1 reflects the table's D call only, with no check against the DNA. TRBV21-1 is reported as a pseudogene. The length of the CDR3 is 15 residues. The CDR3 DNA follows: TGTGCCAGCAGCAAAGCGGACAGGGGGGATCAGCCCCAGCATTTT. It translates to CASSKADRGDQPQHF.

This clone has only one observation. The rearrangement links TRBV2 to TRBJ1-5; D might be TRBD1 (5 bases). Germline V gene lookup returns CDR1 SNHLY and CDR2 FYNNEI. V lost 2 bases and J lost 7, with 12 bases in between. This CDR3 contains 14 residues. The CDR3 coding sequence is TGTGCCAGCAGTGAAACAGGAAGCGGGCAGCCCCAGCATTTT. Protein product: CASSETGSGQPQHF.

The count of this clone is one. The chain uses TRBV20-1 and TRBJ1-2; D call uncertain. CDR3 length: 10 residues. V gave up 6 bases and J gave up 7 bases, with 9 bases separating them. Germline V lookup: CDR1 DFQATT, CDR2 SNEGSKA (reference sequence). The DNA for the CDR3 is TGCAGTGCCCTGACGGGTGGCTACACCTTC. Its translation is CSALTGGYTF.

The chain employs TRBV24-1 and TRBJ1-5, with TRBD1 as a possible D gene (5 bases). The germline gives CDR1 KGHDR, CDR2 SFDVKD. The CDR3 loop spans 13 amino acids. Trimming pared 5 bases from V and 9 bases from J, leaving 13 bases between. The CDR3 loop is CATSAGDLMPQHF. In nucleotides, the CDR3 is TGTGCCACCAGTGCTGGGGACCTAATGCCCCAGCATTTT.

A few counts support this clone. V usage is TRBV5-1 and J usage is TRBJ2-5; D is unresolved. The germline V gene encodes CDR1 SGHRS and CDR2 YFSETQ. Trimming shortened V by 4 bases and J by 0 bases, and 10 bases separated the two germline ends. The CDR3 is 14 amino acids. In DNA, the CDR3 is TGCGCCAGCAGCCCGGCAACTGACCAAGAGACCCAGTACTTC. This codes for CASSPATDQETQYF.